This TCR beta chain was obtained from a study of cytomegalovirus exposure and HLA in healthy donors. Details on this clone: Its antigen is unidentified.

PCR involved 60 Vbeta and 13 Jbeta primers. Only in-frame clones appear in the TCRdb table, and some are missing; sequencing was by immunoSEQ multiplex PCR. The sample includes over 50,000 clones, roughly 90% of them seen just once. General study points: In a later analysis, a missense DCLRE1C variant was linked to TCR beta V- and J-gene trimming.

Per germline, CDR1 SGHTA and CDR2 FQGTGA. The V gene end was trimmed by 5 bases and the J gene end by 4 bases; junction bases not matched to a gene: 14. There are 19 residues in the CDR3. The material sequenced was PBMCs. The genes are TRBV7-3 and TRBJ2-2; TRBD1 agrees at 12 bases. The receptor was derived from a man aged 30 to 45 in good health and CMV-seropositive. This chain's CDR3 is CASSPRGTGGLVGTGELFF. In DNA, the CDR3 is TGTGCCAGCAGCCCAAGGGGGACAGGGGGCCTCGTTGGCACCGGGGAGCTGTTTTTT.